The clone carrying this T cell receptor (beta chain) was seen many times. CDR3 length: 15 amino acids. J was trimmed by 2 bases and V by 0 bases; bases with no gene match: 2. The germline CDR1 and CDR2 sequences are GTSNPN and SVGIG (reference sequence). Time point indicated: patch test 2, 6 weeks after DPC sensitization. This sample's treatment: therapeutic diphenylcyclopropenone sensitization with weekly scalp DPC. Total RNA extraction was carried out from unfractionated whole blood. The sample belongs to a study of human T cells and chemical hapten exposure. Overall study context: Patch tests put 0.01% DPC on the upper back, and the results were checked at 6 days.

Individual cDNA molecules had unique molecular identifiers attached to them by the library. TCRdb re-derived calls from the RACE reads in MiXCR, one entry per CDR3 protein. The sample consists of tens of thousands of distinct CDR3 sequences, approximately 9.5% of them appearing once. The sample in question was whole blood, obtained in connection with sensitization to the hapten diphenylcyclopropenone (DPC). This rearrangement joins TRBV30 to TRBJ2-3; 10 bases fit TRBD2. The clonotype originates from a woman aged 25 to 39 with alopecia areata. Some clones in this sample may be carry-over from other donors' samples. CDR3 in DNA: TGTGCCTGGAGTGTTAGCGGGGGGCCCACAGATACGCAGTATTTT. It encodes CAWSVSGGPTDTQYF. The entire variable domain, with the rest obtained from reference TRBV30 and TRBJ2-3, is as follows: SQTIHQWPATLVQPVGSPLSLECTVEGTSNPNLYWYRQAAGRGLQLLFYSVGIGQISSEVPQNLSASRPQDRQFILSSKKLLLSDSGFYLCAWSVSGGPTDTQYFGPGTRLTVL.